Described below is a single TCR beta chain sequence and its context. Antigen: not known. The data stem from a study of T cells in narcolepsy. Whole-study results and caveats: Blood of same and different patients, but not healthy controls, reportedly held recurring autoreactive clonotypes.

V lost 5 bases, J lost 7 bases, and 6 bases stayed unmatched. The CDR3 spans 15 residues. In germline, CDR1 is LNHNV, CDR2 YYDKDF (reference sequence). Only in-frame clones appear in the TCRdb table, and some are missing; sequencing was by immunoSEQ multiplex PCR. The table includes 25,000 to 30,000 clones, approximately 80% detected once. The TCR was taken from a human donor with narcolepsy. The sample taken for sequencing was CD45RA- memory CD4+ T cells from PBMCs. The V and J genes are TRBV15 and TRBJ1-6; 9 bases are shared with TRBD1. The CDR3 DNA reads TGTGCCACCAGCCAAGACAGGGGGTTCAATTCACCCCTCCACTTT. It is translated as CATSQDRGFNSPLHF. Supplemented by reference TRBV15 and TRBJ1-6, the full variable domain reads DAMVIQNPRYQVTQFGKPVTLSCSQTLNHNVMYWYQQKSSQAPKLLFHYYDKDFNNEADTPDNFQSRRPNTSFCFLDIRSPGLGDTAMYLCATSQDRGFNSPLHFGNGTRLTVT.